This T cell receptor beta chain emerged from a study of T cell responses to AZD1222 COVID-19 vaccine. Study findings and constraints: Once two AZD1222 doses were given, Spike-specific TCR breadth and depth went up. Clonal diversity may have been underestimated, and the donors were mostly white British, with more females than males. Scientists sampled the repertoires only once the peak T cell response had passed.

As for this clone: What it binds is not known.

CDR1 is SGHRS and CDR2 is YFSETQ in the germline V gene. V lost 0 bases and J lost 1, with 7 bases in between. The CDR3 loop spans 14 amino acids. Measured with immunoSEQ multiplex PCR; TCRdb has only the in-frame clones, and not every one. The sample lists 43,000 or so clones; about nine tenths were seen once. J is TRBJ1-2 and V is TRBV5-1; D gene ambiguous. This sample comprised peripheral blood, obtained 28 days after the second AZD1222 dose. The clonotype comes from an adult who received the AZD1222 COVID-19 vaccine. The CDR3 region is CASSLEGFNYGYTF. The CDR3 nucleotides read TGCGCCAGCAGCTTGGAGGGTTTTAACTATGGCTACACCTTC. The whole variable domain, filled in from reference TRBV5-1 and TRBJ1-2, reads KAGVTQTPRYLIKTRGQQVTLSCSPISGHRSVSWYQQTPGQGLQFLFEYFSETQRNKGNFPGRFSGRQFSNSRSEMNVSTLELGDSALYLCASSLEGFNYGYTFGSGTRLTVV.